The 4 T cell receptor beta chains presented below share a single source sample, sequenced in a study of T cells in Graves' hyperthyroidism and ophthalmopathy. Regions amplified from RNA transcripts were the TCR beta CDR3 regions. Using the HTBI primer set, a first-round RT-PCR was run on the TCR CDR3. TCRdb processed the multiplex PCR reads anew with MiXCR; each CDR3 protein has one entry. The table shows 550,000 to 800,000 distinct CDR3 sequences, with roughly 15% occurring only once. Sequenced sample: blood. These receptors were collected from a man younger than 35 with Graves' hyperthyroidism.

Comment on this clonotype: The junction differs from germline at one of its ends, possibly a read error. This chain connects TRBV12-3 or TRBV12-4 to TRBJ2-2, with 9 bases that match TRBD1. The CDR3 has 19 residues. As DNA, the CDR3 is TGTGCCAGCAGAACCCCCGGACAGGGGTGGTGGTGGAACACCGGGGAGCCGTTTTTT. Translating it yields CASRTPGQGWWWNTGEPFF.

This chain links TRBV19 with TRBJ2-5; D perhaps matches TRBD2 (7 bases). Trimming shortened V by 3 bases and J by 5 bases, and 16 bases separated the two germline ends. Germline V gene sequence: CDR1 LNHDA, CDR2 SQIVND (reference sequence). This CDR3 has 15 amino acids. CDR3 protein: CASSMAGANLETQYF. The CDR3 nucleotides read TGTGCCAGTAGTATGGCGGGGGCCAACTTGGAGACCCAGTACTTC.

This clonotype was seen at least ten times. J is TRBJ2-3 and V is TRBV20-1, with TRBD1 matching over 7 bases. The J segment lost 3 bases and the V segment lost 6 bases, leaving 3 bases of the junction unmatched. From germline, CDR1 is DFQATT and CDR2 SNEGSKA (reference sequence). The CDR3 extends over 12 amino acids. The CDR3 loop reads CSAQQGTDTQYF. The CDR3 coding sequence is TGCAGTGCCCAACAGGGGACAGATACGCAGTATTTT.

J is TRBJ1-4 and V is TRBV10-3; no clear D. The V and J ends lost 7 bases and 9 bases respectively, with 15 bases between them. Germline V gene lookup returns CDR1 ENHRY and CDR2 SYGVKD. This CDR3 has 13 residues. CDR3 sequence: CAITPSPTQKLFF. The CDR3 nucleotides are TGTGCCATCACCCCATCGCCTACACAAAAACTGTTTTTT.